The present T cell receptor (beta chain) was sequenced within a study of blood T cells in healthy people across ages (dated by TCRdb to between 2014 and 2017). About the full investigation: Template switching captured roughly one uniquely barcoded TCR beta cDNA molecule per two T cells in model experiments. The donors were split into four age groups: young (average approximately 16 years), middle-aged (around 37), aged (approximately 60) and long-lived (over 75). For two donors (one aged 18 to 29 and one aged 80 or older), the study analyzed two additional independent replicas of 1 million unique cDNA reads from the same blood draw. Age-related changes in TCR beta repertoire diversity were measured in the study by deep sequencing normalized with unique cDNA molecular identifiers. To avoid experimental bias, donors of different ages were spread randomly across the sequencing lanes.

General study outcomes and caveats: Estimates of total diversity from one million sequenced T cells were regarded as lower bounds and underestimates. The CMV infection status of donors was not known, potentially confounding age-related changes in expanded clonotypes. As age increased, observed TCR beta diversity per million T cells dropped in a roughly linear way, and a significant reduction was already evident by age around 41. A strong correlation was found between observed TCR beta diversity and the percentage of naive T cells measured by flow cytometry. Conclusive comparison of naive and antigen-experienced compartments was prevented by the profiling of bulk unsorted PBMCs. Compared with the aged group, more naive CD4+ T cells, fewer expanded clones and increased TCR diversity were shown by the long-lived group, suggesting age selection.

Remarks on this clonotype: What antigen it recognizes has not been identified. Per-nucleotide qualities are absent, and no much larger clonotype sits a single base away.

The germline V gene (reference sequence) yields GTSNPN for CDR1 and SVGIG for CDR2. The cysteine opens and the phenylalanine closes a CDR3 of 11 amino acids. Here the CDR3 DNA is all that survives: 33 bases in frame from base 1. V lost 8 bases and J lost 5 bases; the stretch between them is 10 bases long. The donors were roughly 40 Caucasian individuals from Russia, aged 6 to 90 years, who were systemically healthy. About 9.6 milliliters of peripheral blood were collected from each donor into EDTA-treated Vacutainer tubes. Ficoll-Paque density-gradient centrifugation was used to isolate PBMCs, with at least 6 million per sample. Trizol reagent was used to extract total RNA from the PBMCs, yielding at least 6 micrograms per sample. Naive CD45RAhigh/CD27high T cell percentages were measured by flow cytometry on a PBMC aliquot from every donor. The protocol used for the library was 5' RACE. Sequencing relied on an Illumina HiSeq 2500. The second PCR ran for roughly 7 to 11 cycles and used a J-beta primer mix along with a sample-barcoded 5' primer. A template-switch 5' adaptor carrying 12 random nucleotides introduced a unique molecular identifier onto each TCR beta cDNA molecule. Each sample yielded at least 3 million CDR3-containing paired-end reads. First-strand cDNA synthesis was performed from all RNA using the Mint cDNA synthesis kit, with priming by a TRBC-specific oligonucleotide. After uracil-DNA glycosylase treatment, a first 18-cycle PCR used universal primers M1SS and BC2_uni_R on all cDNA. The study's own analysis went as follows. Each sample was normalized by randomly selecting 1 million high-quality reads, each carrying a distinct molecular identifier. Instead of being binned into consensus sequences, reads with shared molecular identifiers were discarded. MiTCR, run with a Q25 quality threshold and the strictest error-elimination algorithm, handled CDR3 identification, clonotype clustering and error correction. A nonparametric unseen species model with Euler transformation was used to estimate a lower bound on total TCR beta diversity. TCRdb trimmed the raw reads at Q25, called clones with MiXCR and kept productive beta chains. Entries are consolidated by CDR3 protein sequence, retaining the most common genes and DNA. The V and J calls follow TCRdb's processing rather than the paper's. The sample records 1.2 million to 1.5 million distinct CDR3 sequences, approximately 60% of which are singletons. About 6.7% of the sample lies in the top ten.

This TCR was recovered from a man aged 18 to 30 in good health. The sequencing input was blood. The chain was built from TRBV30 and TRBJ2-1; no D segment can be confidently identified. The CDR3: CAGKVNNEQFF. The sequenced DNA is TGTGCCGGGAAGGTTAACAATGAGCAGTTCTTC.